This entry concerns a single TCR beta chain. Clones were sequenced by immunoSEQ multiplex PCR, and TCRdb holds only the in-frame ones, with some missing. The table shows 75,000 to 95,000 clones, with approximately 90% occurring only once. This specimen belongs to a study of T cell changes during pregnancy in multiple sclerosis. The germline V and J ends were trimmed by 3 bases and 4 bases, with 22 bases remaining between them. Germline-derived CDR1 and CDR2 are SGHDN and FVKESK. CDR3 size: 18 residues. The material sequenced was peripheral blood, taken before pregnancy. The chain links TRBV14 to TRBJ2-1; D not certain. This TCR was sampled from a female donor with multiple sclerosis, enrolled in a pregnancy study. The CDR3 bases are TGTGCCAGCAGCCAGAGGAGACCCAACGTAATCCCATACAATGAGCAGTTCTTC. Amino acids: CASSQRRPNVIPYNEQFF. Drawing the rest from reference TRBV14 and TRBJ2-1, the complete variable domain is EAGVTQFPSHSVIEKGQTVTLRCDPISGHDNLYWYRRVMGKEIKFLLHFVKESKQDESGMPNNRFLAERTGGTYSTLKVQPAELEDSGVYFCASSQRRPNVIPYNEQFFGPGTRLTVL.